The next 20 T cell receptor beta chains were all read from a single sample in a study of shared clonotypes between healthy human individuals. Generated by immunoSEQ multiplex PCR, the TCRdb table keeps only in-frame clones and is missing some. In the table there are a few million clones, more than 80% of which are singletons. Sequenced material: naive CD4+ T cells from PBMCs. Subset in this sample: CD45RA+ positively selected. The receptors were sampled from a man between 18 and 35 years old in good health. Some clones in this sample may be carry-over from other donors' samples.

This chain uses TRBV28 with TRBJ1-1, with D perhaps TRBD1 (6 bases). The CDR3 consists of 13 residues. CDR1 is MDHEN, CDR2 SYDVKM, per germline. V gave up 2 bases and J gave up 7 bases, with 11 bases separating them. The chain's CDR3 is CASSLGQGIEAFF. The CDR3 DNA reads TGTGCCAGCAGTTTAGGCCAGGGGATTGAAGCTTTCTTT.

The V and J genes are TRBV6-1 and TRBJ2-7; TRBD1 agrees at 9 bases. CDR3 length equals 14 residues. V was pared by 6 bases and J by 4 bases, with 7 bases of the junction left unmatched. Germline assignment: CDR1 MNHNS and CDR2 SASEGT. The CDR3 sequence is CASSQGQGAYEQYF. DNA for the CDR3: TGTGCCAGCAGCCAGGGACAGGGAGCGTACGAGCAGTACTTC.

V usage is TRBV7-3 and J usage is TRBJ2-1, with a tentative D call TRBD2 (6 bases). The germline CDR1 and CDR2 sequences are SGHTA and FQGTGA. Trimming pared 5 bases from V and 9 bases from J, leaving 8 bases between. The CDR3 has 11 residues. CDR3 DNA sequence: TGTGCCAGCAGCAAGGAGGGTGAGCAGTTCTTC. This sequence encodes CASSKEGEQFF.

The rearrangement joins TRBV7-8 to TRBJ1-2, with no clear D. Germline CDR1 is SGHVS and CDR2 is FQNEAQ. Trimming left V 2 bases short and J 3 bases short, with 7 bases between. The CDR3 runs to 13 residues. The CDR3 here is CASSLRQYYGYTF. CDR3 DNA sequence: TGTGCCAGCAGCTTACGGCAGTACTATGGCTACACCTTC. Full variable domain (missing parts from reference TRBV7-8 and TRBJ1-2): GAGVSQSPRYKVAKRGQDVALRCDPISGHVSLFWYQQALGQGPEFLTYFQNEAQLDKSGLPSDRFFAERPEGSVSTLKIQRTQQEDSAVYLCASSLRQYYGYTFGSGTRLTVV.

This chain connects TRBV6-4 to TRBJ2-3; D possibly corresponds to TRBD2 (6 bases). The ends were cut back, 6 bases at V and 4 bases at J, with 11 bases in the middle. This CDR3 region has 13 residues. Per the germline V gene, CDR1 is MRHNA and CDR2 is SNTAGT. CDR3 sequence: CASSPTRADTQYF. CDR3 bases: TGTGCCAGCAGCCCGACTAGGGCAGATACGCAGTATTTT.

The chain recombines TRBV19 with TRBJ2-7, with 7 bases aligning to TRBD1. The CDR3 extends over 13 amino acids. Germline-derived CDR1 and CDR2 are LNHDA and SQIVND (reference sequence). Unmatched junction bases numbered 10, after V lost 7 bases and J lost 7 bases. The CDR3 DNA sequence: TGTGCCAGTAACCGAGGACAGGTCGGAGAGCAGTACTTC. Its protein product is CASNRGQVGEQYF. Based on the CDR3 plus reference TRBV19 and TRBJ2-7, the full variable domain is DGGITQSPKYLFRKEGQNVTLSCEQNLNHDAMYWYRQDPGQGLRLIYYSQIVNDFQKGDIAEGYSVSREKKESFPLTVTSAQKNPTAFYLCASNRGQVGEQYFGPGTRLTVT.

The J gene is TRBJ1-3, the V gene TRBV25-1; 7 bases match TRBD1. The CDR3 consists of 14 residues. Germline CDR1 MGHDK, CDR2 SYGVNS. The trim removed 7 bases at V and 3 bases at J, leaving 6 bases unmatched. CDR3 coding DNA: TGTGCCAGCACCAAACAGGGGAGTGGAAACACCATATATTTT. Protein sequence: CASTKQGSGNTIYF.

The V call is TRBV4-2, the J call TRBJ1-5, with D perhaps TRBD1 (6 bases). CDR1 is LGHNA, CDR2 YNFKEQ, per germline. The CDR3 loop spans 16 amino acids. Between the trimmed V and J ends, which lost 3 bases and 3 bases, there was a span of 15 bases. The CDR3 region is CASSHKQGLNNQPQHF. CDR3 nucleotide sequence: TGTGCCAGCAGCCACAAACAGGGTCTGAACAATCAGCCCCAGCATTTT.

About this clone: Different DNA sequences within this sample yield the same CDR3. The V call is TRBV28, the J call TRBJ1-5; 10 nucleotides match TRBD1. The CDR3 covers 16 residues. After removal of 1 base from V and 2 bases from J, the junction contained 2 bases not matched to a gene. The V gene's germline CDR1 is MDHEN and CDR2 SYDVKM. For the CDR3, the DNA is TGTGCCAGCAGTTTATTAGGGACAGGGGGCAATCAGCCCCAGCATTTT. Encoded protein: CASSLLGTGGNQPQHF.

As concerns this clone: At the DNA level, this CDR3 is encoded by other sequences in the same sample as well. The V gene is TRBV5-4, the J gene TRBJ2-3; TRBD2 matches 8 bases. Germline-derived CDR1 and CDR2 are SGHNT and YYREEE (reference sequence). The trim removed 1 base at V and 0 bases at J, leaving 1 base unmatched. This CDR3 contains 15 residues. CDR3 sequence (DNA): TGTGCCAGCAGCTTGCCTAGCGGGAGCACAGATACGCAGTATTTT. It codes for CASSLPSGSTDTQYF.

With respect to this clone: Other DNA sequences in this specimen translate into the identical CDR3. The rearrangement joins TRBV5-1 to TRBJ2-1, with D hard to call. Germline loops: CDR1 SGHRS, CDR2 YFSETQ. This CDR3 spans 15 amino acids. V dropped 2 bases and J dropped 0 bases, with 9 bases sitting between them. The CDR3 loop reads CASSLSQSSYNEQFF. The CDR3 DNA follows: TGCGCCAGCAGCTTATCGCAGAGCTCCTACAATGAGCAGTTCTTC.

The V call is TRBV7-2, the J call TRBJ1-2; 10 bases map to TRBD1. Per germline, CDR1 SGHTA and CDR2 FQGNSA. V dropped 0 bases and J dropped 4; count of bases not matched to a gene: 2. The CDR3 sequence is 15 residues long. The CDR3 protein is CASSLARTGGYGYTF. Here the CDR3 DNA reads TGTGCCAGCAGCTTAGCGAGGACAGGGGGCTATGGCTACACCTTC.

The chain combines TRBV6-5 with TRBJ1-1; TRBD1 might be the D (5 bases). Trimming left V 5 bases short and J 0 bases short, with 10 bases between. The CDR3 contains 14 residues. The V gene's germline CDR1 is MNHEY and CDR2 SVGAGI. The CDR3 DNA reads as TGTGCCAGCAGTCGCGGGACGGTGAACACTGAAGCTTTCTTT. It codes for CASSRGTVNTEAFF.

V usage is TRBV5-8 and J usage is TRBJ2-7; D remains unclear. CDR3 size: 13 residues. The germline CDR1 and CDR2 sequences are SGHTS and YDEGEE. The V and J ends lost 0 bases and 2 bases respectively, with 6 bases between them. The CDR3 loop reads CASSLGFTYEQYF. Written as DNA, the CDR3 is TGTGCCAGCAGCTTGGGTTTCACCTACGAGCAGTACTTC.

V gene TRBV7-8 combines with J gene TRBJ1-3; no definite D call. The CDR3 is 15 amino acids. CDR1 is SGHVS and CDR2 is FQNEAQ in the germline V gene. Trimming left V 2 bases short and J 0 bases short, with 8 bases between. CDR3 residues: CASSLMRNSGNTIYF. CDR3 nucleotides: TGTGCCAGCAGCTTAATGCGGAACTCTGGAAACACCATATATTTT. Full variable domain (outside the CDR3, taken from reference TRBV7-8 and TRBJ1-3): GAGVSQSPRYKVAKRGQDVALRCDPISGHVSLFWYQQALGQGPEFLTYFQNEAQLDKSGLPSDRFFAERPEGSVSTLKIQRTQQEDSAVYLCASSLMRNSGNTIYFGEGSWLTVV.

This clone has a single count. The CDR3 sequence: CASSPGQGSWETQYF. DNA for the CDR3: TGCGCCAGCAGCCCGGGACAGGGGAGCTGGGAGACCCAGTACTTC. The chain joins TRBV5-1 to TRBJ2-5; 10 bases match TRBD1. The CDR3 runs to 15 residues. Germline V CDR1 and CDR2: SGHRS, YFSETQ. V shed 4 bases and J 5 bases; nucleotides not matched to a gene: 8.

The chain recombines TRBV6-1 with TRBJ2-4, with TRBD2 as a possible D gene (5 bases). The CDR3 runs to 11 residues. V was cut by 7 bases and J by 7 bases, with 8 bases left in between. CDR1 is MNHNS and CDR2 is SASEGT in the germline V gene. CDR3 nucleotide sequence: TGTGCCAGCATTTCGGGGAACATTCAGTACTTC. Amino acids: CASISGNIQYF.

The chain couples TRBV27 to TRBJ2-3; 16 nucleotides line up with TRBD2. The CDR3 is made up of 20 amino acids. Germline V lookup: CDR1 MNHEY, CDR2 SMNVEV (reference sequence). With 5 bases clipped from V and 1 base from J, the junction kept 12 bases outside the gene matches. In DNA form, the CDR3 reads TGTGCCAGCAGTGCCAGGGGGGGACTAGCGGGAGGGCCAGGCACAGATACGCAGTATTTT. Protein: CASSARGGLAGGPGTDTQYF.

The V gene is TRBV5-1, the J gene TRBJ2-5, with 10 bases lining up with TRBD1. This CDR3 is built from 16 residues. The junction had 13 bases not matched to a gene; V was cut back by 4 bases and J by 7 bases. Germline V gives CDR1 SGHRS, CDR2 YFSETQ. The chain's CDR3 is CASSRTGTGEGGTQYF. For the CDR3, the DNA is TGCGCCAGCAGCAGGACCGGGACAGGGGAGGGTGGGACCCAGTACTTC.

The rearrangement uses TRBV7-2 and TRBJ2-7; TRBD1 aligns across 7 bases. Germline assignment: CDR1 SGHTA and CDR2 FQGNSA. CDR3 length: 15 amino acids. The junction had 8 bases not matched to a gene; V was cut back by 5 bases and J by 1 base. The chain's CDR3 is CASSVDRDRSYEQYF. CDR3 in DNA: TGTGCCAGCAGCGTAGACCGGGACAGATCCTACGAGCAGTACTTC. Supplemented by reference TRBV7-2 and TRBJ2-7, the full variable domain reads GAGVSQSPSNKVTEKGKDVELRCDPISGHTALYWYRQSLGQGLEFLIYFQGNSAPDKSGLPSDRFSAERTGGSVSTLTIQRTQQEDSAVYLCASSVDRDRSYEQYFGPGTRLTVT.